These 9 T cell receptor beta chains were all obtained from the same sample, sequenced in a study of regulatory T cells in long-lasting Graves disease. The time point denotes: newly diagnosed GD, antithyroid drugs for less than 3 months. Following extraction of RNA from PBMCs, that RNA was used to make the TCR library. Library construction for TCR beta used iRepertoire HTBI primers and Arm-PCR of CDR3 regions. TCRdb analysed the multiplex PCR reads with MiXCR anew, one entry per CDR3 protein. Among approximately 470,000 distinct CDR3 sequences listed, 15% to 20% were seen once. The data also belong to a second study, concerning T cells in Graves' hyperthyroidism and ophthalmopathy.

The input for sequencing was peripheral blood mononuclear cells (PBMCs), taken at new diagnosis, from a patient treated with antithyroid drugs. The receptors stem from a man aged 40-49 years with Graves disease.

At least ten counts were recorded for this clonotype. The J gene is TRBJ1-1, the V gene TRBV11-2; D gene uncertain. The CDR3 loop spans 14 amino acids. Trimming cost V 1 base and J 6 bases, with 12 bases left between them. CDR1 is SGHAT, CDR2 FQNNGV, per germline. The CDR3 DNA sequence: TGTGCCAGCAGCTTAGGGAGCCAATCTGCTGAAGCTTTCTTT. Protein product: CASSLGSQSAEAFF. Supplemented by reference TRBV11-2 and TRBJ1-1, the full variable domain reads EAGVAQSPRYKIIEKRQSVAFWCNPISGHATLYWYQQILGQGPKLLIQFQNNGVVDDSQLPKDRFSAERLKGVDSTLKIQPAKLEDSAVYLCASSLGSQSAEAFFGQGTRLTVV.

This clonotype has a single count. CDR3 region: CASSSPGTSGGSTDTQYF. DNA of the CDR3: TGTGCCAGCAGCTCGCCGGGGACTAGCGGAGGGAGCACAGATACGCAGTATTTT. The chain combines TRBV11-3 with TRBJ2-3; 11 positions agree with TRBD2. The CDR3 is made up of 18 amino acids. Germline CDR1 is SGHNT and CDR2 is YENEEA. V trimming: 4 bases; J trimming: 0 bases; junction bases outside the gene matches: 9.

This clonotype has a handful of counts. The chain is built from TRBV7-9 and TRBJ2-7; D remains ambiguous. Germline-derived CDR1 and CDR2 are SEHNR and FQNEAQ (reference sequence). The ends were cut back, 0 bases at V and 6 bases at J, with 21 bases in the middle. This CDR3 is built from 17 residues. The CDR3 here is CASSLASTSGYLPEQYF. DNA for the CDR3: TGTGCCAGCAGCTTAGCTTCTACTTCAGGCTACCTCCCCGAGCAGTACTTC.

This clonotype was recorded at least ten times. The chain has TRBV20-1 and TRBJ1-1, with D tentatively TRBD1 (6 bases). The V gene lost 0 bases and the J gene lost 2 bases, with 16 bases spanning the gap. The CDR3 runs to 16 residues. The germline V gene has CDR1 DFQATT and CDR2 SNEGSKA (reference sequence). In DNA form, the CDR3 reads TGCAGTGCTAGAGATCCCTTACAGGGTTTAAACACTGAAGCTTTCTTT. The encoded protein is CSARDPLQGLNTEAFF.

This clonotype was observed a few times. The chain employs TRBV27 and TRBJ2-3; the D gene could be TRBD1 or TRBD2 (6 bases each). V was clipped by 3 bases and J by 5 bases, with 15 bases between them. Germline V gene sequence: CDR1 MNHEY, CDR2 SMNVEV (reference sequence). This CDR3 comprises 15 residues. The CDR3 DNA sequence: TGTGCCAGCAGTTTCCCTCCCGGGGGCAGAGATACGCAGTATTTT. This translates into CASSFPPGGRDTQYF.

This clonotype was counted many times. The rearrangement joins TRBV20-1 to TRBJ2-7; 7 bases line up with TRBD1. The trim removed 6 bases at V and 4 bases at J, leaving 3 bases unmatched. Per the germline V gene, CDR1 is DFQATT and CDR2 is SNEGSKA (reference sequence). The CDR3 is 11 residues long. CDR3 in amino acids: CSAGDSYEQYF. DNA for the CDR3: TGCAGTGCGGGGGACAGTTACGAGCAGTACTTC.

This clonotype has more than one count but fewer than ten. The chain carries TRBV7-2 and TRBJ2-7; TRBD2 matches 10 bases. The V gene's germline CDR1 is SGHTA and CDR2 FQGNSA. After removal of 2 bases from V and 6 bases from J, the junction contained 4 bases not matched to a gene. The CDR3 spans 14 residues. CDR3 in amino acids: CASSLLAGVFEQYF. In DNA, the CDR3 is TGTGCCAGCAGCTTACTAGCGGGAGTGTTCGAGCAGTACTTC. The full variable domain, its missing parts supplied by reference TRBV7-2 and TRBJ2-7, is GAGVSQSPSNKVTEKGKDVELRCDPISGHTALYWYRQSLGQGLEFLIYFQGNSAPDKSGLPSDRFSAERTGGSVSTLTIQRTQQEDSAVYLCASSLLAGVFEQYFGPGTRLTVT.

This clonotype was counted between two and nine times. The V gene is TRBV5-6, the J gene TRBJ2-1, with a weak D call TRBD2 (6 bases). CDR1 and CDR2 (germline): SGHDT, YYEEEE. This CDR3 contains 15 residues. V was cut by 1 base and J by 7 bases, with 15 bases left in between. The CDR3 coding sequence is TGTGCCAGCAGCTTGACCCGGGAGCCTGTAAATGAGCAGTTCTTC. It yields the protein CASSLTREPVNEQFF.

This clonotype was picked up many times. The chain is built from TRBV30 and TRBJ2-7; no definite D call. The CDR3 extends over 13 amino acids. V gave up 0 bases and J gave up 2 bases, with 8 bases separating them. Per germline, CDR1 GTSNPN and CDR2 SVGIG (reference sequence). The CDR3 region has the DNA TGTGCCTGGAGTGTCGCAAGGACCTACGAGCAGTACTTC. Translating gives CAWSVARTYEQYF.